This T cell receptor (beta chain) was recorded in a study of cytomegalovirus exposure and HLA in healthy donors. This PCR relied on a set of 60 Vbeta primers and 13 Jbeta primers. Using immunoSEQ multiplex PCR, the repertoire was profiled, and TCRdb retains in-frame clones only, with some absent. This table has roughly 170,000 clones, over 70% appearing once. The receptor's source is a woman in her thirties in good health and CMV-seronegative. The sample comprised PBMCs.

The CDR3 region is CASSMSRVNQPQHF. The CDR3 DNA is TGTGCCAGTAGTATGAGCAGGGTGAATCAGCCCCAGCATTTT. This chain joins TRBV19 and TRBJ1-5; tentatively, D is TRBD1 (5 bases). Germline V gene data show CDR1 as LNHDA and CDR2 as SQIVND (reference sequence). The CDR3 is 14 amino acids. Trimming left V 3 bases short and J 4 bases short, with 10 bases between.